This T cell receptor (beta chain) is drawn from a study of blood T cell repertoires in COVID-19. Sequenced by immunoSEQ multiplex PCR; TCRdb stores in-frame clones only, minus some. The table records about 390,000 clones, approximately 87% of them present only once. CDR1 is SGHTA, CDR2 FQGNSA, per germline. The length of the CDR3 is 16 residues. The trim removed 0 bases at V and 8 bases at J, leaving 7 bases unmatched. This chain links TRBV7-2 with TRBJ1-4, with TRBD1 matching 9 bases. This TCR came from a woman aged 45-60 years who had recovered from COVID-19. The sequenced sample consisted of PBMCs or T cells enriched from blood (not recorded which). CDR3 DNA sequence: TGTGCCAGCAGCTTAGCCGTTGTGGACAGGGGCGAAAAACTGTTTTTT. Translating gives CASSLAVVDRGEKLFF.